Listed below are T cell receptor beta chains from one sample, sequenced in a study of Tregs in tolerant kidney transplant recipients. Their target antigens are unknown. TCRdb's table, derived via immunoSEQ multiplex PCR, lists solely in-frame clones and lacks some. The table lists roughly 19,000 clones, about two thirds of them singletons. Sequencing was performed on Tregs from blood cultured with allogeneic cells. The source of these receptors is a human donor in good health. Each CDR3 is given with its conserved first and last residue. D genes are given only for firm matches. Part of the rows lack a size; the others show once, few, many or a class for expanded clones.

cdr3_nt	cdr3_aa	clone_size	j_call	v_call	d_call
TGTGCCAGCAGTCCAACCGGGACTAGATTCACAGATACGCAGTATTTT	CASSPTGTRFTDTQYF	-	TRBJ2-3	TRBV5-4	TRBD2
TGTGCCACTATCGGGGTCGAATACAATGAGCAGTTCTTC	CATIGVEYNEQFF	-	TRBJ2-1	TRBV2	-
TGTGCCAGCAGTGACGGCTACGAGCAGTACTTC	CASSDGYEQYF	-	TRBJ2-7	TRBV6-5	-
TGTGCCAGCAAGGGGCGGAGGCAAGAGACCCAGTACTTC	CASKGRRQETQYF	-	TRBJ2-5	TRBV2	-
TGTGCCAGTAGTCTGTCCGGACTCCGAACGGGGGAGCAGTACTTC	CASSLSGLRTGEQYF	few	TRBJ2-7	TRBV19	-
TGTGCCAGCTCACAATCCCCGGGACAGGGCTCCTACGAGCAGTACTTC	CASSQSPGQGSYEQYF	-	TRBJ2-7	TRBV18	TRBD1
TGTGCCAGCAGCCCTGGACCAAACTATGGCTACACCTTC	CASSPGPNYGYTF	once	TRBJ1-2	TRBV7-2	-
TGTGCCAGCAGTTACGTAGCGACAGGCGGCTACACCTTC	CASSYVATGGYTF	-	TRBJ1-2	TRBV6-6	-
TGTGCCAGCAGTTACTCGGGGACAGGGGCTAGGGAGCAGTACTTC	CASSYSGTGAREQYF	-	TRBJ2-7	TRBV6-5	TRBD1
TGTGCCAGCAGTCCGACAGGGAACACCGGGGAGCTGTTTTTT	CASSPTGNTGELFF	-	TRBJ2-2	TRBV6-5	-
TGTGCCTGGAGCACAGGGGGGGGAACTGAAGCTTTCTTT	CAWSTGGGTEAFF	-	TRBJ1-1	TRBV30	TRBD1
TGCAGCGTTGTTATGTACAATGAGCAGTTCTTC	CSVVMYNEQFF	-	TRBJ2-1	TRBV29-1	-
TGTGCCAGCAGGAGCCTCGGGGGGGCCCCGAGCTCCTACAATGAGCAGTTCTTC	CASRSLGGAPSSYNEQFF	-	TRBJ2-1	TRBV2	TRBD2
TGTGCCAGCAGCTTAGTTTATGTACAGGGGACAGATACGCAGTATTTT	CASSLVYVQGTDTQYF	few	TRBJ2-3	TRBV11-3	TRBD1
TGCGCCAGCAGCTTGGTTTTAGGGGGATTCTACGAGCAGTACTTC	CASSLVLGGFYEQYF	medium-sized	TRBJ2-7	TRBV5-1	-
TGTGCCAGCAGCCCTAAAAACATTCAGTACTTC	CASSPKNIQYF	-	TRBJ2-4	TRBV6-6	-
TGCGCCAGCAGCCAACTAACCGGGACACCGTTCTCCTACGAGCAGTACTTC	CASSQLTGTPFSYEQYF	-	TRBJ2-7	TRBV4-1	-
TGTGCCAGCAGGGAGGTCGGGGGTAGGTCCTACGAGCAGTACTTC	CASREVGGRSYEQYF	-	TRBJ2-7	TRBV6-6	-
TGTGCCAGCAGTTTCACTAGCGGAGGGTCCTACGAGCAGTACTTC	CASSFTSGGSYEQYF	-	TRBJ2-7	TRBV6-1	TRBD2
TGTGCCAGCAGCTTATCCGTGGGATCCTACAATGAGCAGTTCTTC	CASSLSVGSYNEQFF	-	TRBJ2-1	TRBV7-2	-
TGTGCCAGCAGGTTCGGACAGGGAATGCGGACTGAAGCTTTCTTT	CASRFGQGMRTEAFF	-	TRBJ1-1	TRBV6-1	TRBD1
TGTGCCAGCAGTTACGGCGTTTCTCCCAACTATGGCTACACCTTC	CASSYGVSPNYGYTF	few	TRBJ1-2	TRBV6-5	-
TGTGCCAGCGGCAGGGGCGCGGGGAATTCACCCCTCCACTTT	CASGRGAGNSPLHF	medium-sized	TRBJ1-6	TRBV6-5	-
TGTGCCAGCAGCTCTCCGGGACAGGGGATCTCAGATACGCAGTATTTT	CASSSPGQGISDTQYF	-	TRBJ2-3	TRBV9	TRBD1